This T cell receptor (beta chain) was sequenced in a study of cytomegalovirus exposure and HLA in healthy donors. On this clone itself: Antigen: not known.

The study, taken as a whole, reports: In vitro confirmation showed three CMV-associated chains to be CMV antigen specific. Among TCR beta chains, those listed as cytomegalovirus-associated numbered about 160. Diagnosis of cytomegalovirus status made by the classifier reportedly showed high specificity and sensitivity.

Looked up from germline, CDR1 is MDHEN and CDR2 is SYDVKM. Trimming removed 2 bases from V and 16 bases from J, with 18 bases in between. CDR3 size: 14 residues. This table comes from immunoSEQ multiplex PCR, and its TCRdb copy is limited to in-frame clones, with some not included. The table lists around 140,000 clones, 75% to 90% of them singletons. The validation cohort, a group of around 130 subjects, included the donors and was separate from the roughly 670-subject first cohort. The sequence derives from a woman between 18 and 29 years old in good health and CMV-seronegative. V is TRBV28 and J is TRBJ1-6; the D gene is possibly TRBD1 (5 bases). The sequencing sample was made of PBMCs. This chain's CDR3 is CASSLNVGRAGLHF. The CDR3 nucleotides are TGTGCCAGCAGTTTAAATGTGGGCAGGGCGGGACTCCACTTT.